This TCR beta chain emerged from a study of T cell repertoires in cytomegalovirus infection. Each CDR3 protein is one row after TCRdb ran MiXCR on the reads. The sample lists some 920,000 distinct CDR3 sequences; approximately 30% were seen once. This CDR3 is built from 13 residues. Germline loops: CDR1 DFQATT, CDR2 SNEGSKA (reference sequence). Between the trimmed V and J ends, which lost 4 bases and 3 bases, there was a span of 12 bases. Notes on this clonotype: What it binds is unknown.

This chain connects TRBV20-1 to TRBJ1-1; the D gene is possibly TRBD1 (6 bases). This receptor was identified in a human donor in good health (CMV status not recorded). Some clones in this sample may be carry-over from other donors' samples. This specimen consisted of cultured CD8+ T cells from PBMCs, obtained from culture after CMV antigen stimulation. The CDR3: CSATGVVDTEAFF. The CDR3 nucleotides are TGCAGTGCTACAGGGGTGGTAGACACTGAAGCTTTCTTT.